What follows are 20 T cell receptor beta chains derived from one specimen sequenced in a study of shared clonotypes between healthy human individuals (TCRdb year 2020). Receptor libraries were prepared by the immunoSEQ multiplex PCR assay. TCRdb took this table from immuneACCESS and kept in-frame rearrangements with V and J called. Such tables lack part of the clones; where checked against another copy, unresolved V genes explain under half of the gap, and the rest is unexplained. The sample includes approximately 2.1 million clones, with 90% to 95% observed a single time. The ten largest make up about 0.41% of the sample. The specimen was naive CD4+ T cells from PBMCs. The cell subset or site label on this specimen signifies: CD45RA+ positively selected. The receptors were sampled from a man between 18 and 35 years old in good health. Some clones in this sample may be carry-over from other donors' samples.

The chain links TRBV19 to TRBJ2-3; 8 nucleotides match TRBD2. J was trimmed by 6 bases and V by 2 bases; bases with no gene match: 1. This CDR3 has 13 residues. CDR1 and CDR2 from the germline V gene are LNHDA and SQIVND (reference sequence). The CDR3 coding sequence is TGTGCCAGTAGTATAAGACTAGCGGATACGCAGTATTTT. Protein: CASSIRLADTQYF.

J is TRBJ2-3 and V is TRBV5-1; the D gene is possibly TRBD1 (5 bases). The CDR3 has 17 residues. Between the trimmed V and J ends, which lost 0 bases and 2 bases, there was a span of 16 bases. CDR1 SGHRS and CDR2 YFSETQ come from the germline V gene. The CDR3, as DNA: TGCGCCAGCAGCTTGGGCCCAGGGTCGGGCAACACAGATACGCAGTATTTT. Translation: CASSLGPGSGNTDTQYF.

CDR3 in amino acids: CASRFTVGLAGDDTQYF. CDR3 DNA sequence: TGTGCCAGCAGATTCACCGTAGGGCTAGCGGGAGATGATACGCAGTATTTT. This chain links TRBV7-8 with TRBJ2-3; 10 bases are a match to TRBD2. This CDR3 has 17 residues. J lost 6 bases, V lost 6 bases, and 15 bases had no gene match. In germline, CDR1 is SGHVS, CDR2 FQNEAQ.

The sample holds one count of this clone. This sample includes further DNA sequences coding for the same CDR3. CDR3 nucleotide sequence: TGTGCCAGCAGTTTGGACAGGGCCGGCACCGGGGAGCTGTTTTTT. Translated: CASSLDRAGTGELFF. The J gene is TRBJ2-2, the V gene TRBV7-3; TRBD1 matches 8 bases. Germline-derived CDR1 and CDR2 are SGHTA and FQGTGA. CDR3 length: 15 residues. V gave up 6 bases and J gave up 4 bases; unmatched junction bases: 7. Looking up the rest from reference TRBV7-3 and TRBJ2-2 gives the full variable domain: GAGVSQTPSNKVTEKGKYVELRCDPISGHTALYWYRQSLGQGPEFLIYFQGTGAADDSGLPNDRFFAVRPEGSVSTLKIQRTERGDSAVYLCASSLDRAGTGELFFGEGSRLTVL.

The CDR3 loop reads CASTHLEGSQFF. The CDR3 DNA follows: TGTGCCAGCACCCACCTTGAGGGATCGCAGTTCTTC. The chain recombines TRBV6-5 with TRBJ2-1; possibly TRBD2 for D (5 bases). The V end was cut by 7 bases, the J end by 12 bases, with 16 bases between. The germline V gene has CDR1 MNHEY and CDR2 SVGAGI. The CDR3 has 12 amino acids.

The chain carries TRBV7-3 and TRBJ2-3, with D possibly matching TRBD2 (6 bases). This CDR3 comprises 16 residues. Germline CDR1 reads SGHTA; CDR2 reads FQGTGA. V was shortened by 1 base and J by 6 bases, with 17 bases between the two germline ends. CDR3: CASSLRGGGTFDTQYF. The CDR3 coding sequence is TGTGCCAGCAGCTTAAGAGGAGGCGGGACGTTTGATACGCAGTATTTT.

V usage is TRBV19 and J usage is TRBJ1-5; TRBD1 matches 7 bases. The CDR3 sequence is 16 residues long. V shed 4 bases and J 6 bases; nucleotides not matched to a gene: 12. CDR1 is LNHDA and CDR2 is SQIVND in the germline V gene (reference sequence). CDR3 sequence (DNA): TGTGCCAGTAGTAGACCACGACAGGGAATAGGTCAGCCCCAGCATTTT. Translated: CASSRPRQGIGQPQHF.

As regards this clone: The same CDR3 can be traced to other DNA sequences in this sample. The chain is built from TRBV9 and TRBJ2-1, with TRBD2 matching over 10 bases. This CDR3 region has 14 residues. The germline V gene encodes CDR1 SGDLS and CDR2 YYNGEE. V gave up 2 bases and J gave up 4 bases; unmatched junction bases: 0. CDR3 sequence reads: CASSVTSGYNEQFF. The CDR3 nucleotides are TGTGCCAGCAGCGTGACTAGCGGGTACAATGAGCAGTTCTTC.

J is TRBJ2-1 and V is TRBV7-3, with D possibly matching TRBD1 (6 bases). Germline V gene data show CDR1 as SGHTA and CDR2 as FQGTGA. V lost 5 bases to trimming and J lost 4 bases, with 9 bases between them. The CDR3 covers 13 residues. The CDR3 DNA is TGTGCCAGCAGCCCGGACAGATACAATGAGCAGTTCTTC. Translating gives CASSPDRYNEQFF.

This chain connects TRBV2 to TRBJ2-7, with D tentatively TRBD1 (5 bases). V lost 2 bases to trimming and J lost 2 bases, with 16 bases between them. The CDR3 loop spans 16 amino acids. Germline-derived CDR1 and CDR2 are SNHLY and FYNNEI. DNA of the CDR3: TGTGCCAGCAGTGAAACCGGCAGGGTGGTCACCTACGAGCAGTACTTC. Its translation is CASSETGRVVTYEQYF.

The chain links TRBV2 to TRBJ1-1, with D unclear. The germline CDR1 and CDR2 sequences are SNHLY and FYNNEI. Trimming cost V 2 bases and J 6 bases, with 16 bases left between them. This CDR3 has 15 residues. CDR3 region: CASSEIERDGAEAFF. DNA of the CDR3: TGTGCCAGCAGTGAAATAGAAAGGGATGGGGCTGAAGCTTTCTTT.

CDR3 coding DNA: TGCGCCAGCTCCCCCTTTTTCACGACTAGCGACGTCTACGAGCAGTACTTC. It is translated as CASSPFFTTSDVYEQYF. The chain combines TRBV5-1 with TRBJ2-7; 8 bases line up with TRBD2. V shed 7 bases and J 3 bases; nucleotides not matched to a gene: 18. Germline loops: CDR1 SGHRS, CDR2 YFSETQ. This CDR3 comprises 17 residues.

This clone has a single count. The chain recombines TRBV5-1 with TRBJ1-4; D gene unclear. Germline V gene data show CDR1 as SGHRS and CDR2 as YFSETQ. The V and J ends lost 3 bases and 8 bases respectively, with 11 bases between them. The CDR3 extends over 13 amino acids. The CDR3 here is CASSYSRGEKLFF. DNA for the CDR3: TGCGCCAGCAGCTATTCACGAGGGGAAAAACTGTTTTTT. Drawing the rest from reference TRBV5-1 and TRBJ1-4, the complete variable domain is KAGVTQTPRYLIKTRGQQVTLSCSPISGHRSVSWYQQTPGQGLQFLFEYFSETQRNKGNFPGRFSGRQFSNSRSEMNVSTLELGDSALYLCASSYSRGEKLFFGSGTQLSVL.

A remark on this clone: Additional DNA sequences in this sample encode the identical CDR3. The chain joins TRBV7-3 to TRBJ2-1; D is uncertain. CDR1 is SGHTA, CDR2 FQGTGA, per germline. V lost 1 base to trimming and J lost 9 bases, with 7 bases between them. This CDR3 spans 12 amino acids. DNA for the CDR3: TGTGCCAGCAGCTTAAGCTCAGGTGAGCAGTTCTTC. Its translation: CASSLSSGEQFF. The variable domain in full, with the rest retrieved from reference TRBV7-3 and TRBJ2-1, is GAGVSQTPSNKVTEKGKYVELRCDPISGHTALYWYRQSLGQGPEFLIYFQGTGAADDSGLPNDRFFAVRPEGSVSTLKIQRTERGDSAVYLCASSLSSGEQFFGPGTRLTVL.

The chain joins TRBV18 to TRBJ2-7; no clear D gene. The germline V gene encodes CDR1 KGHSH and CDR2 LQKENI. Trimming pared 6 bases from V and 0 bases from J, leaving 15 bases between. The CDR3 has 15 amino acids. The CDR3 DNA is TGTGCCAGCTCCCCCCGCCCAGCGAGCTCCTACGAGCAGTACTTC. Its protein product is CASSPRPASSYEQYF.

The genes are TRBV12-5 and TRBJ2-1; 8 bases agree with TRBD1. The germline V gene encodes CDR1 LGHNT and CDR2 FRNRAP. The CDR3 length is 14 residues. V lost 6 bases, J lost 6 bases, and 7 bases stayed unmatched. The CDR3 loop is CASGLSGGLNEQFF. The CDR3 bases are TGTGCTAGTGGCCTTTCAGGGGGCCTCAATGAGCAGTTCTTC.

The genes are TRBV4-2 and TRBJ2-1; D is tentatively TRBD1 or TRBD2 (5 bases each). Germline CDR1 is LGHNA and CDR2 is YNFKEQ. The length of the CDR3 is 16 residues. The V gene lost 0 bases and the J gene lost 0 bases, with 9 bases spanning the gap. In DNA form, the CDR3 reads TGTGCCAGCAGCCAAGAGGGGGATAACTCCTACAATGAGCAGTTCTTC. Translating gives CASSQEGDNSYNEQFF.

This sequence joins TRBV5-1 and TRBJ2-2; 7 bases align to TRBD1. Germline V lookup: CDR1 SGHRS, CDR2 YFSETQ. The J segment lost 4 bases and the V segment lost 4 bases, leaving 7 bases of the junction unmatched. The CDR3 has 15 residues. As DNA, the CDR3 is TGCGCCAGCAGCCGGGGACAGCCGGGCACCGGGGAGCTGTTTTTT. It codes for CASSRGQPGTGELFF. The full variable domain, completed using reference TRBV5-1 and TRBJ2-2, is KAGVTQTPRYLIKTRGQQVTLSCSPISGHRSVSWYQQTPGQGLQFLFEYFSETQRNKGNFPGRFSGRQFSNSRSEMNVSTLELGDSALYLCASSRGQPGTGELFFGEGSRLTVL.

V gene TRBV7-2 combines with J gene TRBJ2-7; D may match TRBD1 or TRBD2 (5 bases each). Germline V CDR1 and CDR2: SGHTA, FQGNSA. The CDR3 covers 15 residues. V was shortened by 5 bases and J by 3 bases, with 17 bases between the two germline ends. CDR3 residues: CASSPSGAANYEQYF. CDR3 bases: TGTGCCAGCAGCCCATCCGGGGCAGCTAACTACGAGCAGTACTTC.

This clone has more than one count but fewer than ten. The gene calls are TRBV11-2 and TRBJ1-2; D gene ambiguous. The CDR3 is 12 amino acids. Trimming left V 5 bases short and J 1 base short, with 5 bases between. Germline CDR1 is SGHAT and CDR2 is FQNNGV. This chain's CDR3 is CASSQINYGYTF. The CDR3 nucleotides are TGTGCCAGCAGCCAGATTAACTATGGCTACACCTTC.